The entry that follows covers one TCR beta chain sequence. The antigen is undetermined. V shed 9 bases, J shed 5 bases, and the junction held 8 bases outside the gene matches. Germline CDR1 reads MDHEN; CDR2 reads SYDVKM. The CDR3 spans 13 residues. The PCR had 60 Vbeta and 13 Jbeta primers. Libraries were prepared by immunoSEQ multiplex PCR; TCRdb keeps only in-frame clonotypes and omits some of them. The sample contains about 110,000 clones, approximately 71% of which appear only once. The data originate from a study of cytomegalovirus exposure and HLA in healthy donors. Study-level points and caveats: The study had only CMV serostatus as immune exposure information. When analyzed later, a missense DCLRE1C variant was found to be linked to TCR beta V- and J-gene trimming. Sequences of the TCR beta chain were said to predict the HLA-A and HLA-B alleles of most subjects accurately. Published work reported that the classifier diagnosed cytomegalovirus status with high specificity and sensitivity.

This receptor was obtained from a man aged 35 to 55 in good health and CMV-seronegative. The sequenced material came from PBMCs. The chain carries TRBV28 and TRBJ2-7; 9 nucleotides line up with TRBD1. Written as DNA, the CDR3 is TGTGCCAGTTTGACAGGGGGGAGGCACGAGCAGTACTTC. Translated: CASLTGGRHEQYF.